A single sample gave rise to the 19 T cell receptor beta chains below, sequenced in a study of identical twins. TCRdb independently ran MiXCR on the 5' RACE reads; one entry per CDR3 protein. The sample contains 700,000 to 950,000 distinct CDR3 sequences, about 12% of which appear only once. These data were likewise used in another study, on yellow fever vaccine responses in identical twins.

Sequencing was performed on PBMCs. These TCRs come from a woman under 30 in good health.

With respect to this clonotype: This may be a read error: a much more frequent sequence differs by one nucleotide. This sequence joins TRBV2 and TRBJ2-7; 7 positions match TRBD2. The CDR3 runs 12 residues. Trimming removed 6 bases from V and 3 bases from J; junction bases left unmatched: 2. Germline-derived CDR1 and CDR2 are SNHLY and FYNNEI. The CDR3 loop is CASRGGNYEQYF. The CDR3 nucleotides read TGTGCCAGCAGGGGGGGGAACTACGAGCAGTACTTC.

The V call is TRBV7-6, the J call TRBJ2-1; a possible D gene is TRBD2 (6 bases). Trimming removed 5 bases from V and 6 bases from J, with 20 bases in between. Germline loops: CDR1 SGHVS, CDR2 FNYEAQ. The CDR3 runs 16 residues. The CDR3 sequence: CASSTPRGGGRNEQFF. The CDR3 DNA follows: TGTGCCAGCAGCACCCCCCGGGGAGGAGGACGCAATGAGCAGTTCTTC.

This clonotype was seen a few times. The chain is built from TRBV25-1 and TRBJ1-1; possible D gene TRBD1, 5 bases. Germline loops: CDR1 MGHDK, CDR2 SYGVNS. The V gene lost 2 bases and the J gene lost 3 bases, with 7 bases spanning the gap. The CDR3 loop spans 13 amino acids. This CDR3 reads CASSEIGDTEAFF. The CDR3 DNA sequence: TGTGCCAGCAGTGAAATAGGGGACACTGAAGCTTTCTTT.

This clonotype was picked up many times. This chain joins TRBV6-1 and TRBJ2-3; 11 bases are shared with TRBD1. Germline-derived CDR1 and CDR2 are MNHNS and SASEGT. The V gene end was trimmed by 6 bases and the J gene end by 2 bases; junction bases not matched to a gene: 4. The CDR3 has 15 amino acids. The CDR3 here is CASRTGQGATDTQYF. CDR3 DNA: TGTGCCAGCAGGACCGGACAGGGGGCCACAGATACGCAGTATTTT.

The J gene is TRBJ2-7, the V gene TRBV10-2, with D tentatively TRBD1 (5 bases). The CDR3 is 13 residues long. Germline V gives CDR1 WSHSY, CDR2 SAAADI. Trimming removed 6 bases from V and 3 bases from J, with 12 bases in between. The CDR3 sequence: CASSAGQNYEQYF. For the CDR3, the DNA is TGCGCCAGCAGCGCAGGACAAAACTACGAGCAGTACTTC.

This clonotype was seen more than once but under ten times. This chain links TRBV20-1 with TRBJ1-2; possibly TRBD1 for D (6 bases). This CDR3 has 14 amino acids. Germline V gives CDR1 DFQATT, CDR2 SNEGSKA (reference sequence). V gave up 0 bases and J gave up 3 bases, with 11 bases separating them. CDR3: CSARDRNRDYGYTF. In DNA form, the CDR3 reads TGCAGTGCTAGAGATAGGAACAGGGACTATGGCTACACCTTC.

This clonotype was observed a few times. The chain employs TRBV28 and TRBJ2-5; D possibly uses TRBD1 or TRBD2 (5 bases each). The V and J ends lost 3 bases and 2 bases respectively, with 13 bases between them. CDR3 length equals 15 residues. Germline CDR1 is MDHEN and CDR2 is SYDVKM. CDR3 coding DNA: TGTGCCAGCAGTTTGCTACGGGGCCCGCAAGAGACCCAGTACTTC. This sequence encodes CASSLLRGPQETQYF.

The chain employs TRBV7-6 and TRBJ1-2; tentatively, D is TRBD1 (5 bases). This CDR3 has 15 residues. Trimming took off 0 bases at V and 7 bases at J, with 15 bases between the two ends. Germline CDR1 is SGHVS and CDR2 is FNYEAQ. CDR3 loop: CASSLALGRHSGYTF. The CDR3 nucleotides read TGTGCCAGCAGCTTAGCGCTGGGGCGCCACAGTGGCTACACCTTC.

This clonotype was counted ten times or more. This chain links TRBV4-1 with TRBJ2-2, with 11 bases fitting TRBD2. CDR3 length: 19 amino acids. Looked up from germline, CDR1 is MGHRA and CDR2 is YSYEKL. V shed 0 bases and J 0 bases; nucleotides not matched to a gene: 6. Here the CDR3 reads CASSQDSLAGGPNTGELFF. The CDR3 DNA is TGCGCCAGCAGCCAAGATTCGCTAGCGGGGGGACCGAACACCGGGGAGCTGTTTTTT.

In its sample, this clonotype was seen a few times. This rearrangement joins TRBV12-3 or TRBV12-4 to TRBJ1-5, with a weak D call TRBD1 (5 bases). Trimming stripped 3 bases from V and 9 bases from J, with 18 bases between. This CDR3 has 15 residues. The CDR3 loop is CASSFFGTSRWPQHF. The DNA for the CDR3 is TGTGCCAGCAGTTTTTTCGGGACGTCGAGGTGGCCCCAGCATTTT.

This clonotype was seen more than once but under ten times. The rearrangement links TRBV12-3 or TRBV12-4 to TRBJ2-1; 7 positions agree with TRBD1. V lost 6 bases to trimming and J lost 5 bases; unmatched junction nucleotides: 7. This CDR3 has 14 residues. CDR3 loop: CASSLPGQHNEQFF. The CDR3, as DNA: TGTGCCAGCAGCCTACCGGGACAGCACAATGAGCAGTTCTTC.

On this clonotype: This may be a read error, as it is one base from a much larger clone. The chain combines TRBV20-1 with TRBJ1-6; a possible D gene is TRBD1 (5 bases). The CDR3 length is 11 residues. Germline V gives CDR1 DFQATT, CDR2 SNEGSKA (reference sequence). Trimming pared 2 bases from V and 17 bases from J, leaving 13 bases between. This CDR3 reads CSARTGGFVHF. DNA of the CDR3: TGCAGTGCTAGAACCGGGGGGTTTGTCCACTTT.

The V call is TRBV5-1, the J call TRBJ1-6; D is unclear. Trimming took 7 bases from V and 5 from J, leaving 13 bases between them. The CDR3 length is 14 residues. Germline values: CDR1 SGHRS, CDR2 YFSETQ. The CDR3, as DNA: TGCGCCAGCTCGGTTTTAGGAGATAATTCACCCCTCCACTTT. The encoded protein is CASSVLGDNSPLHF.

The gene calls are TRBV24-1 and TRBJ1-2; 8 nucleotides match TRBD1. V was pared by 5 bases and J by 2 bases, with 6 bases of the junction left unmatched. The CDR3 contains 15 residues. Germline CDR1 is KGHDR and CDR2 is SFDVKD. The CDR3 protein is CATSGPGTGNYGYTF. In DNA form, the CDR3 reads TGTGCCACCAGTGGACCCGGGACAGGAAACTATGGCTACACCTTC.

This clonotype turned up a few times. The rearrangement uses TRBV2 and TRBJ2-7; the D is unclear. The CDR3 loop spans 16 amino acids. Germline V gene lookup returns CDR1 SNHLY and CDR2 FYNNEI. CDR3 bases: TGTGCCAGCAGGGAAGGTAGCCCCGCGTCCTCCTACGAGCAGTACGTC. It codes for CASREGSPASSYEQYV.

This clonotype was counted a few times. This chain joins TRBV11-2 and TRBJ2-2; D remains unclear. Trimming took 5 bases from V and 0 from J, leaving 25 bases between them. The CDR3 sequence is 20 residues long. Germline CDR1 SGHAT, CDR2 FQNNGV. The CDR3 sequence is CASSPNGLVSSYSNTGELFF. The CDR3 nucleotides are TGTGCCAGCAGCCCTAATGGGCTAGTCTCCAGTTACTCGAACACCGGGGAGCTGTTTTTT.

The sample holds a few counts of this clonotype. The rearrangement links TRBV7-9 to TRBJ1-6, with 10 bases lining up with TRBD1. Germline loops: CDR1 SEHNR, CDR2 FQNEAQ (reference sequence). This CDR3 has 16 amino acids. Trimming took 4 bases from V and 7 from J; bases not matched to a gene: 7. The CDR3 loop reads CASSSTGTGENSPLHF. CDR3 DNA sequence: TGTGCCAGCAGCTCCACCGGGACAGGGGAAAATTCACCCCTCCACTTT.

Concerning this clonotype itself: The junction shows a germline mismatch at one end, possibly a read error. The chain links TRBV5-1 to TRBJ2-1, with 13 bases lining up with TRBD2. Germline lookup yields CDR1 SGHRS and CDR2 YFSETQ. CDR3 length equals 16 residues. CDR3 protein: CASSLTSGGAYSEQFF. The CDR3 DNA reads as TGCGCCAGCAGCTTGACTAGCGGGGGGGCCTACAGTGAGCAGTTCTTC. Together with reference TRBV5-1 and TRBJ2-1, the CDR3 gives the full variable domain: KAGVTQTPRYLIKTRGQQVTLSCSPISGHRSVSWYQQTPGQGLQFLFEYFSETQRNKGNFPGRFSGRQFSNSRSEMNVSTLELGDSALYLCASSLTSGGAYSEQFFGPGTRLTVL.

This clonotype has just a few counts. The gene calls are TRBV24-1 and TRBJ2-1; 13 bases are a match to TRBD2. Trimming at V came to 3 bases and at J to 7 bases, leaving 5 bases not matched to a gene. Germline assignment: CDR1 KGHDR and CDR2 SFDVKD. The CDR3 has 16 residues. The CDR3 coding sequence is TGTGCCACCAGTGATCCCGGGACTAGCGGGGTAAATGAGCAGTTCTTC. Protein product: CATSDPGTSGVNEQFF.